Reported below is one T cell receptor (beta chain). Which antigen it targets is not known. Per-base quality was not reported, and no clone a single base away is much larger than it. This entry belongs to a study of blood T cells in healthy people across ages (dated by TCRdb to the mid-2010s). Describing the broader study: In model experiments, template switching captured about one uniquely barcoded TCR beta cDNA molecule for every two T cells. The donors were divided into four age groups: young (average roughly 17 years), middle-aged (approximately 41), aged (approximately 59) and long-lived (around 80). Age-related changes in TCR beta repertoire diversity were measured in the study by deep sequencing normalized with unique cDNA molecular identifiers. Two additional independent replicas of 1 million unique cDNA reads from the same blood draw were analyzed for two donors (one aged 18 to 30 and one aged 80 or older). Donors of different ages were randomly distributed across sequencing lanes to avoid experimental bias. Results and caveats for the whole study, not just this receptor: Because the CMV infection status of the donors was unknown, age-related changes in expanded clonotypes may potentially have been confounded. Since profiling was done on bulk unsorted PBMCs, naive and antigen-experienced compartments could not be conclusively compared. Observed TCR beta diversity per million T cells fell roughly linearly with age, and a significant reduction was already apparent by age around 40. Total diversity estimates from one million sequenced T cells were considered lower bounds and underestimates. Observed TCR beta diversity correlated strongly with the percentage of naive T cells measured by flow cytometry. Compared with the aged group, the long-lived group had more naive CD4+ T cells, fewer expanded clones and increased TCR diversity, a pattern suggesting age selection.

The receptor library was made with 5' RACE. The listed sequencing device is Illumina HiSeq 2500. The second PCR ran for about 7 to 11 cycles and used a J-beta primer mix along with a sample-barcoded 5' primer. A template-switch 5' adaptor carrying 12 random nucleotides introduced a unique molecular identifier onto each TCR beta cDNA molecule. Each sample yielded at least 3 million CDR3-containing paired-end reads. First-strand cDNA was synthesized from all RNA with the Mint cDNA synthesis kit, primed by a TRBC-specific oligonucleotide. Following uracil-DNA glycosylase treatment, all cDNA underwent a first 18-cycle PCR with the universal primers M1SS and BC2_uni_R. Under the source paper's analysis protocol: Each sample was normalized by randomly selecting 1 million high-quality reads, each carrying a distinct molecular identifier. Reads sharing molecular identifiers were discarded rather than binned into consensus sequences. MiTCR, set to a Q25 quality threshold and the strictest error-elimination algorithm, was used for CDR3 identification, clonotype clustering and error correction. A nonparametric unseen species model with Euler transformation was used to estimate lower-bound total TCR beta diversity. Starting from the raw public reads, TCRdb applied fastp trimming at Q25, assembled clones with MiXCR and retained in-frame beta chains. CDR3 protein sequences are deduplicated, and each keeps its most common genes and DNA. TCRdb's processing, not the authors' own work, is the source of the V and J calls. The sample records some 1.5 million distinct CDR3 sequences, approximately 42% of which are singletons. The ten top clones hold about 3.8% of the sample.

The donors were roughly 40 Caucasian individuals from Russia, aged 6 to 90 years, who were systemically healthy. Each donor gave about 9.8 milliliters of peripheral blood, drawn into EDTA-treated Vacutainer tubes. Ficoll-Paque density-gradient centrifugation was used to isolate PBMCs, with at least 6 million obtained per sample. Trizol reagent was used to extract total RNA from PBMCs, with at least 5.5 micrograms per sample. For every donor, an aliquot of PBMCs went through flow cytometry to measure the percentages of naive CD45RAhigh/CD27high T cells. Measured from the cysteine to the phenylalanine, the CDR3 is 11 residues long. CDR3 DNA only is kept here, 33 bases in frame from base 1. Sequences SNHLY (CDR1) and FYNNEI (CDR2) are obtained from the germline V gene. Trimming costs V 10 bases and J 3 bases, and their ends lie 9 bases apart.

The sequence derives from a woman aged 18-29 years in good health. The rearranged segments are TRBV2 and TRBJ2-5; the D segment is perhaps TRBD1 or TRBD2, each sharing 5 matched bases. What was sequenced was blood. The CDR3 protein is CATRGEETQYF. The sequenced DNA: TGTGCCACCAGAGGGGAAGAGACCCAGTACTTC. Full variable domain (CDR3 extended with the reference TRBV2 and TRBJ2-5 proteins): EPEVTQTPSHQVTQMGQEVILRCVPISNHLYFYWYRQILGQKVEFLVSFYNNEISEKSEIFDDQFSVERPDGSNFTLKIRSTKLEDSAMYFCATRGEETQYFGPGTRLLVL.